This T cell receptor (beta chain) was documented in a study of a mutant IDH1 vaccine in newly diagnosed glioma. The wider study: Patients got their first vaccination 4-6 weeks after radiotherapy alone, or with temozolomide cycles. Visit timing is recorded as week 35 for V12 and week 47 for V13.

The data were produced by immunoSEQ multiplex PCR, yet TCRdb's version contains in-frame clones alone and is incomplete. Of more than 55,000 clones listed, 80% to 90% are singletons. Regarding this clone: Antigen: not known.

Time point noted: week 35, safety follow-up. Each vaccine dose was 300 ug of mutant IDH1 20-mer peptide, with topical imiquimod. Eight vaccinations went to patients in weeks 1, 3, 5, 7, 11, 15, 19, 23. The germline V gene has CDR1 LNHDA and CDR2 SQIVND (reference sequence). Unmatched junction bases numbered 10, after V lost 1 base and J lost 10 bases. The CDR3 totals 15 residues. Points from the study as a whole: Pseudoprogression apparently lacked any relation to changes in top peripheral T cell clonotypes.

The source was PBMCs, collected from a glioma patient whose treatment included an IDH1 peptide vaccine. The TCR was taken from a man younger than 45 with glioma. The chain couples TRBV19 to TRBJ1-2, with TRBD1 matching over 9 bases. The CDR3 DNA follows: TGTGCCAGTAGTATAGGTGGGACAGGGAGTCCAGTCTACACCTTC. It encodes CASSIGGTGSPVYTF. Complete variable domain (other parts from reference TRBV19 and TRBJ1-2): DGGITQSPKYLFRKEGQNVTLSCEQNLNHDAMYWYRQDPGQGLRLIYYSQIVNDFQKGDIAEGYSVSREKKESFPLTVTSAQKNPTAFYLCASSIGGTGSPVYTFGSGTRLTVV.